The 16 T cell receptor beta chains presented below share a single source sample, sequenced in a study of T cell repertoires in cytomegalovirus infection. Their specific antigens are unknown. TCRdb reprocessed the reads via MiXCR and lists one record per CDR3 protein. The repertoire consists of 680,000 or so distinct CDR3 sequences, with around 32% occurring once and the leading ten covering about 20%. Material: cultured PBMCs, obtained from culture after CMV antigen stimulation. The receptors stem from a human donor in good health (CMV status not recorded). Some clones in this sample may be carry-over from other donors' samples.

This rearrangement joins TRBV20-1 to TRBJ1-1; D is ambiguous. V shed 3 bases and J shed 6 bases, with 14 bases lying between them. Germline V CDR1 and CDR2: DFQATT, SNEGSKA (reference sequence). CDR3 length: 13 amino acids. CDR3 protein: CSASDGGEPEAFF. CDR3 DNA: TGCAGTGCTAGCGACGGCGGGGAACCTGAAGCTTTCTTT.

This clonotype has a handful of counts. This chain links TRBV19 with TRBJ2-1, with 7 bases identical to TRBD1. The CDR3 covers 16 residues. CDR1 and CDR2 from the germline V gene are LNHDA and SQIVND (reference sequence). Trimming removed 4 bases from V and 8 bases from J; junction bases left unmatched: 14. This chain's CDR3 is CASSTDPMTGRHEQFF. Written as DNA, the CDR3 is TGTGCCAGTAGTACCGACCCGATGACAGGGCGCCATGAGCAGTTCTTC.

This chain uses TRBV12-3 or TRBV12-4 with TRBJ2-5, with TRBD1 identical over 11 bases. Trimming removed 8 bases from V and 4 bases from J; junction bases left unmatched: 12. The CDR3 spans 16 residues. CDR3 DNA: TGTGCCAGCGGCCCCTTGATCGGGACAGGGGGAGAGACCCAGTACTTC. Translating gives CASGPLIGTGGETQYF.

The rearrangement links TRBV10-3 to TRBJ1-6, with D maybe TRBD1 (6 bases). CDR3 length: 14 amino acids. Germline V CDR1 and CDR2: ENHRY, SYGVKD. Between the trimmed V and J ends, which lost 7 bases and 7 bases, there was a span of 14 bases. The CDR3 spells CAIMRDTQNSPLHF. The CDR3, as DNA: TGTGCCATCATGAGGGACACACAGAATTCACCCCTCCACTTT.

This clonotype was picked up many times. The V and J genes are TRBV11-2 and TRBJ2-1; 11 bases match TRBD2. The germline V gene has CDR1 SGHAT and CDR2 FQNNGV. Trimming cost V 5 bases and J 15 bases; bases outside gene matches: 18. The CDR3 contains 16 residues. CDR3 residues: CASSRRGTSGGPGVFF. The CDR3 nucleotides read TGTGCCAGCAGCCGGCGGGGAACTAGCGGGGGCCCGGGGGTGTTCTTC.

This clonotype was seen a few times. This sequence joins TRBV7-6 and TRBJ2-3; D call uncertain. CDR3 length equals 13 residues. Trimming pared 1 base from V and 6 bases from J, leaving 8 bases between. The germline V gene encodes CDR1 SGHVS and CDR2 FNYEAQ. The CDR3 nucleotides are TGTGCCAGCAGCTTAGTCCAGACTGATACGCAGTATTTT. Amino acid sequence: CASSLVQTDTQYF.

Concerning this clonotype itself: At one end, the junction sequence differs from germline, possibly due to a read error. The genes are TRBV4-1 and TRBJ2-1; no clear D. Germline CDR1 MGHRA, CDR2 YSYEKL. The CDR3 loop spans 16 amino acids. The CDR3 reads CASSQASHSSYNQQFF. The CDR3 DNA sequence: TGTGCCAGCAGCCAAGCCAGTCACAGCTCCTACAATCAGCAGTTCTTC.

The sample holds a few counts of this clonotype. The chain combines TRBV4-3 with TRBJ2-3, with TRBD1 identical over 8 bases. Germline V gene sequence: CDR1 LGHNA, CDR2 YSLEER. The CDR3 totals 18 residues. Trimming took 0 bases from V and 3 from J; bases not matched to a gene: 11. In nucleotides, the CDR3 is TGCGCCAGCAGCCAAGAAGTGTCGGGACAGGTGTTGACAGATACGCAGTATTTT. Encoded protein: CASSQEVSGQVLTDTQYF.

This rearrangement joins TRBV5-1 to TRBJ1-1; D is uncertain. CDR1 is SGHRS, CDR2 YFSETQ, per germline. The CDR3 runs 15 residues. V shed 1 base and J shed 2 bases, with 12 bases lying between them. CDR3 amino acids: CASSLRVTDNTEAFF. CDR3 bases: TGCGCCAGCAGCTTGAGGGTTACAGATAACACTGAAGCTTTCTTT.

This clonotype was observed a handful of times. V gene TRBV20-1 combines with J gene TRBJ1-5, with D possibly matching TRBD1 (6 bases). The V and J ends lost 0 bases and 3 bases respectively, with 12 bases between them. The V gene's germline CDR1 is DFQATT and CDR2 SNEGSKA (reference sequence). The CDR3 spans 15 residues. The CDR3 coding sequence is TGCAGTGCTAGAGAAGGGGGGATGATCAATCAGCCCCAGCATTTT. Translated: CSAREGGMINQPQHF.

This chain joins TRBV10-3 and TRBJ1-1; tentatively, D is TRBD1 (5 bases). The CDR3 totals 13 residues. The V gene's germline CDR1 is ENHRY and CDR2 SYGVKD. The V and J ends lost 5 bases and 1 base respectively, with 8 bases between them. CDR3 DNA: TGTGCCATCAGTAAGGGGAAGAACACTGAAGCTTTCTTT. It encodes CAISKGKNTEAFF.

V usage is TRBV5-4 and J usage is TRBJ1-2; 7 bases agree with TRBD1. Germline V CDR1 and CDR2: SGHNT, YYREEE (reference sequence). The CDR3 extends over 15 amino acids. The ends lost 4 bases at V and 3 bases at J; junction bases unmatched: 9. In nucleotides, the CDR3 is TGTGCCAGCAGCCCAGGGGGGGGCTTTGACTATGGCTACACCTTC. Translation gives CASSPGGGFDYGYTF.

This chain connects TRBV11-2 to TRBJ1-5; TRBD1 matches 7 bases. After removal of 5 bases from V and 6 bases from J, the junction contained 4 bases not matched to a gene. The CDR3 consists of 13 residues. CDR1 SGHAT and CDR2 FQNNGV come from the germline V gene. CDR3 sequence: CASSRQGSQPQHF. The CDR3 DNA sequence: TGTGCCAGCAGCCGACAGGGAAGTCAGCCCCAGCATTTT. The full variable domain, completed using reference TRBV11-2 and TRBJ1-5, is EAGVAQSPRYKIIEKRQSVAFWCNPISGHATLYWYQQILGQGPKLLIQFQNNGVVDDSQLPKDRFSAERLKGVDSTLKIQPAKLEDSAVYLCASSRQGSQPQHFGDGTRLSIL.

The rearrangement joins TRBV7-9 to TRBJ1-2; 9 nucleotides match TRBD1. The junction had 3 bases not matched to a gene; V was cut back by 4 bases and J by 0 bases. This CDR3 has 15 amino acids. The germline gives CDR1 SEHNR, CDR2 FQNEAQ (reference sequence). The chain's CDR3 is CASSSGQGPNYGYTF. In nucleotides, the CDR3 is TGTGCCAGCAGCTCGGGACAGGGACCTAACTATGGCTACACCTTC.

The gene calls are TRBV7-2 and TRBJ1-2; no definite D call. Trimming left V 5 bases short and J 8 bases short, with 12 bases between. This CDR3 spans 12 amino acids. Germline V lookup: CDR1 SGHTA, CDR2 FQGNSA. The CDR3 bases are TGTGCCAGCAGCCTCCGGGCTGGGGGCTACACCTTC. Translation: CASSLRAGGYTF. Drawing the rest from reference TRBV7-2 and TRBJ1-2, the complete variable domain is GAGVSQSPSNKVTEKGKDVELRCDPISGHTALYWYRQSLGQGLEFLIYFQGNSAPDKSGLPSDRFSAERTGGSVSTLTIQRTQQEDSAVYLCASSLRAGGYTFGSGTRLTVV.

The rearrangement uses TRBV12-3 or TRBV12-4 and TRBJ2-5; 9 bases are shared with TRBD1. V lost 6 bases, J lost 1 base, and 9 bases stayed unmatched. The CDR3 runs 16 residues. CDR3 sequence: CASRPGQGMFQETQYF. The CDR3 DNA reads TGTGCCAGCAGACCAGGACAGGGGATGTTCCAAGAGACCCAGTACTTC.